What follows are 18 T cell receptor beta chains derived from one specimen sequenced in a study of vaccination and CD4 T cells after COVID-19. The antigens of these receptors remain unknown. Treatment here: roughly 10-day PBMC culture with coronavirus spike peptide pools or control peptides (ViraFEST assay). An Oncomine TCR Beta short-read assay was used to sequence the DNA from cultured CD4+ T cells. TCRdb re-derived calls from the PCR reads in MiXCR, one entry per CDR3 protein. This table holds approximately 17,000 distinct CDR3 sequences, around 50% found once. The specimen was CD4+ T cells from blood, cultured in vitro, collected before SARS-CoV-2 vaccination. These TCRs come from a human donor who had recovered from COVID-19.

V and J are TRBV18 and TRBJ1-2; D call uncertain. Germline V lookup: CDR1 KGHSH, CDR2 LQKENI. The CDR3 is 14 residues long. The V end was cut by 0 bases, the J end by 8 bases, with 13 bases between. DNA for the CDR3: TGTGCCAGCTCACCACCGATAGGGATGAGGGGCTACACCTTC. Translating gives CASSPPIGMRGYTF.

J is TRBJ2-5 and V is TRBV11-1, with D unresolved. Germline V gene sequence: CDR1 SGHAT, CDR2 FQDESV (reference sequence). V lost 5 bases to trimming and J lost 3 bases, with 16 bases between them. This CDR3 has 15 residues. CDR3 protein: CASSRRLYGEETQYF. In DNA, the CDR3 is TGTGCCAGCAGCCGACGACTTTACGGAGAAGAGACCCAGTACTTC.

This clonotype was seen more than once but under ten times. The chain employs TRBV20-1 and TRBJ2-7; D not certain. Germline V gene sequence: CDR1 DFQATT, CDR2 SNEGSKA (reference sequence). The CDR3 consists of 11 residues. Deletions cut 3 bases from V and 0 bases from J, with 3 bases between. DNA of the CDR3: TGCAGTGCTAGTGGCTCCTACGAGCAGTACTTC. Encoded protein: CSASGSYEQYF.

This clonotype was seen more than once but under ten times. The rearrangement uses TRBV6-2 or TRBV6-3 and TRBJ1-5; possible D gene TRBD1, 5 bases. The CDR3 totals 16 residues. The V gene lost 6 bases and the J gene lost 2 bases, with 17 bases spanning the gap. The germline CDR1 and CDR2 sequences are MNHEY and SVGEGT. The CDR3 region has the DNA TGTGCCAGCAGCCAGGGACGACCGGTGGGCAATCAGCCCCAGCATTTT. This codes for CASSQGRPVGNQPQHF.

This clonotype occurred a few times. The CDR3, as DNA: TGTGCCAGCAGAAGGCGGGTGGTCCACTATGGCTACACCTTC. Translation gives CASRRRVVHYGYTF. The V gene is TRBV2, the J gene TRBJ1-2; unclear D gene. This CDR3 has 14 amino acids. Germline V gives CDR1 SNHLY, CDR2 FYNNEI. V was clipped by 6 bases and J by 3 bases, with 14 bases between them.

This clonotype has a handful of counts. This CDR3 reads CATSSRDGNYEQYF. The CDR3 nucleotides read TGTGCCACCAGCAGTAGGGACGGCAACTACGAGCAGTACTTC. The chain is built from TRBV15 and TRBJ2-7, with D possibly being TRBD1 or TRBD2 (5 bases each). Trimming cost V 3 bases and J 3 bases, with 12 bases left between them. Germline assignment: CDR1 LNHNV and CDR2 YYDKDF (reference sequence). The CDR3 consists of 14 residues. The complete variable domain, with remaining parts taken from reference TRBV15 and TRBJ2-7, reads DAMVIQNPRYQVTQFGKPVTLSCSQTLNHNVMYWYQQKSSQAPKLLFHYYDKDFNNEADTPDNFQSRRPNTSFCFLDIRSPGLGDTAMYLCATSSRDGNYEQYFGPGTRLTVT.

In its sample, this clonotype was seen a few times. Written as DNA, the CDR3 is TGCAGTGCTAGAGACGGACAAGGGAAAAATTCGCCCCAGCATTTT. Its protein product is CSARDGQGKNSPQHF. This chain connects TRBV20-1 to TRBJ1-5, with D possibly being TRBD1 (5 bases). The CDR3 sequence is 15 residues long. In germline, CDR1 is DFQATT, CDR2 SNEGSKA (reference sequence). Between the trimmed V and J ends, which lost 0 bases and 9 bases, there was a span of 18 bases.

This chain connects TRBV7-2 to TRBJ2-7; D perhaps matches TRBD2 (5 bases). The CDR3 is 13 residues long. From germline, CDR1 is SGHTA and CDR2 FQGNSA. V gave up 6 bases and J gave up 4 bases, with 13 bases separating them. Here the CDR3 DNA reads TGTGCCAGCAGTAGACCCGGACTGTACGAGCAGTACTTC. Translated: CASSRPGLYEQYF.

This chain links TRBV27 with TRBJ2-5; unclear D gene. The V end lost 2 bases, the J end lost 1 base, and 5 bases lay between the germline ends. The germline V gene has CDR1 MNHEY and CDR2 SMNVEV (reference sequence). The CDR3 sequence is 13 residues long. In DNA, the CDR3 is TGTGCCAGCAGTTTAGGGTTCCAAGAGACCCAGTACTTC. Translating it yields CASSLGFQETQYF.

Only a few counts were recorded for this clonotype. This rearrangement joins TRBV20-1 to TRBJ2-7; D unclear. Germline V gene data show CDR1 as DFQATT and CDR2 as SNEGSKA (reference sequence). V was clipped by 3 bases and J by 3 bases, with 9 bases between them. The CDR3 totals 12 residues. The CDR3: CSARSRNYEQYF. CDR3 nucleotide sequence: TGCAGTGCTAGGAGCCGAAACTACGAGCAGTACTTC.

In nucleotides, the CDR3 is TGTGCCAGCAGCTTGACAGATTTTCAGCCCCAGCATTTT. Protein sequence: CASSLTDFQPQHF. The gene calls are TRBV7-9 and TRBJ1-5, with D maybe TRBD1 (5 bases). Trimming removed 3 bases at V and 6 bases at J, with 9 bases between. The CDR3 extends over 13 amino acids. From germline, CDR1 is SEHNR and CDR2 FQNEAQ (reference sequence).

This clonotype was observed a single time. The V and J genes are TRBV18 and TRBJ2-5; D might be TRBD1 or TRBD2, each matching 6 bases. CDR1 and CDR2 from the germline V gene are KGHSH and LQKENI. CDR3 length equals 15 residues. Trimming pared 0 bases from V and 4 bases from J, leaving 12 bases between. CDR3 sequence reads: CASSPPSEGGETQYF. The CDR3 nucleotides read TGTGCCAGCTCACCACCTTCGGAGGGGGGAGAGACCCAGTACTTC.

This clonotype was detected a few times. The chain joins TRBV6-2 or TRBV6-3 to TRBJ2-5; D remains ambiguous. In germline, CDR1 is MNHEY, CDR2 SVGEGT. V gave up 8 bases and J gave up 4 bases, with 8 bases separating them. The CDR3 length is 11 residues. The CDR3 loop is CASSERETQYF. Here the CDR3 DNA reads TGTGCCAGCTCGGAGAGAGAGACCCAGTACTTC.

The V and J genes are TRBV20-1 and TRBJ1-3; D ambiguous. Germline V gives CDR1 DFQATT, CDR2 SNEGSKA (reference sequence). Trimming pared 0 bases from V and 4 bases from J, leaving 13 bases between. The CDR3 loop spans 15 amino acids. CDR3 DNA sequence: TGCAGTGCTAGAGAGCCAGCTAGGTCCGGAAACACCATATATTTT. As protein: CSAREPARSGNTIYF.

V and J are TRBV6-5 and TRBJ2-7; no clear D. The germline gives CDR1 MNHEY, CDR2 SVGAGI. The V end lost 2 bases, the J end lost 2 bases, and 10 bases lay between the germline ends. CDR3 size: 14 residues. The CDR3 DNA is TGTGCCAGCAGTTACACCGGGCGTACCTACGAGCAGTACTTC. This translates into CASSYTGRTYEQYF.

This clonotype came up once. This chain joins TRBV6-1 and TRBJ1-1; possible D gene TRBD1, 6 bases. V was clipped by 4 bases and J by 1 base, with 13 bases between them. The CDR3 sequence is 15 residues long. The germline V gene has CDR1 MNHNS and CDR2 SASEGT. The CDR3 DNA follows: TGTGCCAGCAGTGGGGGGGCTCCATGGAACACTGAAGCTTTCTTT. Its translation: CASSGGAPWNTEAFF.

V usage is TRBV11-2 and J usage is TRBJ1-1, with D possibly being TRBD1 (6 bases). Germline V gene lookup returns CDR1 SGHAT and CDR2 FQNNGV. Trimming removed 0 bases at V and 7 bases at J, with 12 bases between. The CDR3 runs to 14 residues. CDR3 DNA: TGTGCCAGCAGCTTAGAGGCAGGGGTTCATGAAGCTTTCTTT. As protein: CASSLEAGVHEAFF.

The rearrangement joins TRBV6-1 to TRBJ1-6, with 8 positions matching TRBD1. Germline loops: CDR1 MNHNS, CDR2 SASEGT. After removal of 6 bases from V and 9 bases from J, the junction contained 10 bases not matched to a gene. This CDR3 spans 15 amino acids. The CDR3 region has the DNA TGTGCCAGCAGAAAAGAGACAGGGGCGAGTTCACCCCTCCACTTT. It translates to CASRKETGASSPLHF.